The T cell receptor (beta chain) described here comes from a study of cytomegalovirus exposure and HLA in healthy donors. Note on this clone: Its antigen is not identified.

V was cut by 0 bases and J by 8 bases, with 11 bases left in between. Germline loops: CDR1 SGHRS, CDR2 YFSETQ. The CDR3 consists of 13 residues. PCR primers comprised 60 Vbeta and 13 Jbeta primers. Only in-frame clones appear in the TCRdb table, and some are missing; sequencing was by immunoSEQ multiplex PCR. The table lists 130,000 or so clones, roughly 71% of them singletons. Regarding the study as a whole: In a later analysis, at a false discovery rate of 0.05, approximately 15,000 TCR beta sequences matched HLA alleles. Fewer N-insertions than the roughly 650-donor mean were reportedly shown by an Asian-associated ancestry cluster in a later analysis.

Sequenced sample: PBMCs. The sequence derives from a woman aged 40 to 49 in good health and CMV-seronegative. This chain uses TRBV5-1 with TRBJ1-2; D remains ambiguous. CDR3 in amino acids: CASSLARGWGYTF. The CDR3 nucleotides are TGCGCCAGCAGCTTGGCCCGGGGTTGGGGCTACACCTTC.